The clone carrying this T cell receptor (beta chain) was detected a few times. The sample is drawn from a study of blood T cell repertoires in COVID-19. Study-level background: Sites across the United States, Italy and Spain contributed samples from acute and convalescent COVID-19. Nucleic acid was either cDNA or gDNA, and it came from T cells, B-cell-depleted T cells, or PBMCs.

Original processing methods: Amplifying reference gene primers gave estimates of nucleated cell counts. Repertoires were generated with immunoSEQ multiplex PCR, while TCRdb's copy carries only in-frame clones and drops some. That table furnishes V, J and clone size, whereas the DNA furnished D and trimming. The sample yields about 210,000 clones, roughly 90% seen once. Germline V gives CDR1 LNHDA, CDR2 SQIVND (reference sequence). Trimming shortened V by 3 bases and J by 4 bases, and 9 bases separated the two germline ends. This CDR3 is built from 13 residues. The V gene is TRBV19, the J gene TRBJ1-2, with a weak D call TRBD1 (5 bases). The sequence was obtained from a woman aged 65 to 85 with acute or convalescent COVID-19. Sequencing input: peripheral blood. CDR3 sequence (DNA): TGTGCCAGTAGTATGAGGGGAGGCTATGGCTACACCTTC. Translated, it gives CASSMRGGYGYTF.